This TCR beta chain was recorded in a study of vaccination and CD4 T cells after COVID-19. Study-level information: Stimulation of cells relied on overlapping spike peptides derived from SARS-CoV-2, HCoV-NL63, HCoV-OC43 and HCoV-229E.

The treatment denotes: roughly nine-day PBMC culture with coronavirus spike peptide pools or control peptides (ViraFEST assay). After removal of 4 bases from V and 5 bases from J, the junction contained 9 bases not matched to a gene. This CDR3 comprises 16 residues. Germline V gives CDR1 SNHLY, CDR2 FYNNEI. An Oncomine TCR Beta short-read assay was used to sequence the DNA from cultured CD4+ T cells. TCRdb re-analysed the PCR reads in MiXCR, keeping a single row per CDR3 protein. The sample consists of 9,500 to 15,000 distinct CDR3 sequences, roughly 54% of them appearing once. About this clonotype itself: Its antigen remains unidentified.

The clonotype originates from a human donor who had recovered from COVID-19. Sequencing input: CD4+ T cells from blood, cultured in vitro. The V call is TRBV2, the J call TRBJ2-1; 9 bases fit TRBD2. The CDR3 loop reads CASSVVVAGGNNEQFF. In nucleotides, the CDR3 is TGTGCCAGCAGTGTCGTAGTGGCGGGAGGGAACAATGAGCAGTTCTTC.